The sequence of this TCR beta chain was determined in a study of blood T cell repertoires in COVID-19 (dated by TCRdb to 2020 to 2021). Regarding the complete study: Samples from collaborators originated in the United States, Italy and Spain and spanned both the acute and convalescent phases of COVID-19. A freely available public database, intended as a resource for researchers studying the immune response to SARS-CoV-2, is where the repertoires were released. Samples came from the ongoing ImmuneRACE study (first 160 participants) plus 1,254 subjects from 6 global collaborators. Subjects who had been exposed to COVID-19, were actively infected with it, or had recovered from it provided the deeply sampled blood TCRbeta repertoires that made up the dataset. The material from the prospective study consisted of cDNA or gDNA derived from T cells, B-cell-depleted T cells, or PBMCs. The sample metadata nearly always contained a de-identified subject ID, COVID-19 status, age in years and sex. Where available, HLA class I and class II types were taken from metadata supplied by the sample provider and were not determined by assay-based typing.

TCRbeta CDR3 regions were amplified from genomic DNA by means of the immunoSEQ Assay, a bias-controlled multiplex PCR. The paper's processing steps were these. The number of nucleated cells in each sample was estimated by amplification of reference gene primers within the assay. Sequence reads were collapsed and filtered to measure the absolute abundance of every unique TCRbeta CDR3 rearrangement. For each sample, productive Simpson clonality was calculated as the square root of Simpson's diversity index over productive rearrangements. TCRdb stores this immuneACCESS table with in-frame sequences only. Part of the clones is absent; in the studies checked, under half of the shortfall reflects unresolved V genes, and no reason is known for the rest. V, J and clone size are taken as reported in that table, and D and trimming were inferred from the DNA itself. This sample lists about 140,000 clones; roughly 88% were detected once. Jointly, the top ten make up approximately 1.4% of the sample.

Collaborating institutions collected whole blood in K2EDTA tubes following their own protocols. For TCRbeta analysis, collaborator samples were shipped as frozen whole blood, as isolated PBMCs, or as DNA extracted from either sample type. CDR1 and CDR2 are drawn from the germline V gene: MDHEN, SYDVKM. The CDR3 goes from the cysteine to the phenylalanine over 15 residues. CDR3 DNA is the only sequence kept; it has 45 bases, read in frame from the first base. Trimming removed 5 bases from V and 7 bases from J, leaving 18 bases between the germline ends. Beyond this particular receptor, the publication reports: The quantity of clinical and demographic metadata differed by source and by participant and was supplied without curation.

The sample holds one count of this clone. Its recognized antigen is unknown. Base qualities were left out, and no much larger clone turns up one base away. The sequence was collected from a woman in her fifties or sixties with acute or convalescent COVID-19. The source material was peripheral blood. The V and J genes are TRBV28 and TRBJ1-5; no D gene can be assigned with confidence. The CDR3 protein sequence reads: CASSPFLLSGQPQHF. The DNA sequence reads TGTGCCAGCAGTCCCTTCCTTCTCAGCGGGCAGCCCCAGCATTTT.